This is a list of T cell receptor beta chains from one sample in a study of metastatic and nonmetastatic thyroid tumors. TCRdb reassembled clones from the PCR reads with MiXCR. The sample holds nearly 15,000 clones, roughly a fifth seen once. The sequenced sample consisted of blood. These receptor sequences come from a female donor with papillary thyroid cancer or a benign thyroid nodule (not recorded which). Some clones in this sample may be carry-over from other donors' samples. Each CDR3 is given with its conserved first and last residue. D genes are given only for firm matches. Not all rows give a size; the values are once, few, many and, for expanded clones, a class.

CDR3,DNA,J,size,D,V
CSARDYGSGDYNEQFF,TGCAGTGCTAGAGATTACGGCTCGGGGGATTACAATGAGCAGTTCTTC,TRBJ2-1,-,-,TRBV20-1
CASSLVVFTDTQYF,TGTGCCAGCAGCTTAGTTGTGTTCACAGATACGCAGTATTTT,TRBJ2-3,many,-,TRBV7-8
CASSLTRTYEQYF,TGTGCCAGCAGTTTGACCAGAACCTACGAGCAGTACTTC,TRBJ2-7,medium-sized,-,TRBV12-3/TRBV12-4
CASRGGTSWTGDYEQYF,TGTGCCAGCAGAGGAGGGACCTCGTGGACAGGGGACTACGAGCAGTACTTC,TRBJ2-7,few,TRBD1,TRBV27
CASSQEWTGTYEQYF,TGTGCCAGCAGCCAAGAGTGGACAGGGACCTACGAGCAGTACTTC,TRBJ2-7,many,TRBD1,TRBV3-1
CATSRDTLAGGPHTQYF,TGTGCCACCAGCAGAGATACTCTAGCGGGAGGGCCGCATACGCAGTATTTT,TRBJ2-3,few,TRBD2,TRBV15
CSAPGEGEAFF,TGCAGTGCCCCAGGGGAGGGTGAAGCTTTCTTT,TRBJ1-1,many,-,TRBV20-1
CASSLVPGTDNSPLHF,TGCGCCAGCAGCTTAGTACCCGGGACAGATAATTCACCCCTCCACTTT,TRBJ1-6,medium-sized,TRBD1,TRBV5-1
CAWSRVIGELFF,TGTGCCTGGAGTCGGGTTATCGGGGAGCTGTTTTTT,TRBJ2-2,many,-,TRBV30
CASSQASSSREIQETQYF,TGCGCCAGCAGCCAAGCCAGTTCCAGCAGAGAGATCCAAGAGACCCAGTACTTC,TRBJ2-5,many,-,TRBV4-1
CASSSDRAGTGELFF,TGTGCCAGCAGCTCCGACAGGGCGGGCACCGGGGAGCTGTTTTTT,TRBJ2-2,medium-sized,TRBD1,TRBV7-2
CASRKGGSLGYTF,TGTGCCAGTAGGAAAGGGGGGAGTCTCGGCTACACCTTC,TRBJ1-2,-,-,TRBV19
CASLTPAGKETQYF,TGTGCCAGCCTCACACCCGCGGGCAAAGAGACCCAGTACTTC,TRBJ2-5,few,-,TRBV6-1
CASLRAISDNEQFF,TGTGCCAGCCTCAGGGCCATATCAGACAATGAGCAGTTCTTC,TRBJ2-1,medium-sized,-,TRBV6-1
CATNPWIPGQINTEAFF,TGTGCCACCAACCCTTGGATCCCGGGACAGATCAACACTGAAGCTTTCTTT,TRBJ1-1,-,TRBD1,TRBV15
CASSQDGAGASYNEQFF,TGCGCCAGCAGCCAAGATGGAGCGGGAGCGAGCTACAATGAGCAGTTCTTC,TRBJ2-1,many,TRBD2,TRBV4-1
CASSRGVPDTQYF,TGCGCCAGCAGCCGGGGAGTCCCAGATACGCAGTATTTT,TRBJ2-3,many,-,TRBV4-1
CASSLVSRNTEAFF,TGTGCCAGCAGCTTAGTAAGCAGGAACACTGAAGCTTTCTTT,TRBJ1-1,few,-,TRBV11-2
CASSYLQGVETNEKLFF,TGTGCCAGCAGTTATCTCCAGGGAGTGGAAACTAATGAAAAACTGTTTTTT,TRBJ1-4,many,-,TRBV6-2/TRBV6-3
CASSLLGVRLAGSGSYEQYF,TGTGCCAGCAGCTTACTGGGGGTGAGACTAGCGGGATCAGGGTCCTACGAGCAGTACTTC,TRBJ2-7,-,TRBD2,TRBV7-2
CSASIGPSNEQYF,TGCAGTGCCAGTATCGGGCCATCCAACGAGCAGTACTTC,TRBJ2-7,-,-,TRBV20-1
CASSIDRVSSYEQYF,TGTGCCAGTAGTATTGACAGGGTTTCCTCCTACGAGCAGTACTTC,TRBJ2-7,-,TRBD1,TRBV19
CASNAITSGNTIYF,TGTGCCAGCAACGCCATCACGTCTGGAAACACCATATATTTT,TRBJ1-3,few,-,TRBV6-1
CATSDFSGDRIAGELFF,TGTGCCACCAGTGATTTTAGCGGGGACCGAATTGCCGGGGAGCTGTTTTTT,TRBJ2-2,many,TRBD2,TRBV24-1
CASSLGGINEQYF,TGTGCCAGCAGCTTAGGCGGGATAAACGAGCAGTACTTC,TRBJ2-7,many,-,TRBV7-2
CASSYYVWVSNTEAFF,TGTGCCAGCAGCTACTACGTTTGGGTCTCGAACACTGAAGCTTTCTTT,TRBJ1-1,many,-,TRBV5-8
CASSLHQGSSSTDTQYF,TGTGCCAGCAGTTTACACCAGGGGTCATCAAGCACAGATACGCAGTATTTT,TRBJ2-3,-,-,TRBV28
CASSSLAGASDTQYF,TGTGCCAGCAGTTCATTAGCGGGAGCCTCGGATACGCAGTATTTT,TRBJ2-3,-,TRBD2,TRBV12-3/TRBV12-4
CASSLAGAGYEQYF,TGTGCCAGCAGTTTAGCGGGAGCGGGCTACGAGCAGTACTTC,TRBJ2-7,few,-,TRBV12-3/TRBV12-4
CSTDLLAGAYNEQFF,TGCAGTACTGACCTACTAGCGGGAGCCTACAATGAGCAGTTCTTC,TRBJ2-1,-,TRBD2,TRBV20-1
CASSQSGHETQYF,TGTGCCAGCAGCCAAAGCGGGCATGAGACCCAGTACTTC,TRBJ2-5,-,-,TRBV11-3
CASSWTGGFEKLFF,TGCGCCAGCAGCTGGACAGGGGGCTTTGAAAAACTGTTTTTT,TRBJ1-4,many,TRBD1,TRBV5-1
CASRTSLESYNEQFF,TGTGCCAGCAGGACGTCTCTGGAGAGTTACAATGAGCAGTTCTTC,TRBJ2-1,medium-sized,-,TRBV27
CTISTGLANYEQYF,TGTACCATTAGTACCGGACTAGCGAACTACGAGCAGTACTTC,TRBJ2-7,-,TRBD2,TRBV19
CSARDESDREGEQYF,TGCAGTGCTAGAGACGAGTCGGACAGGGAAGGCGAGCAGTACTTC,TRBJ2-7,-,TRBD1,TRBV20-1
CASGLGANVLTF,TGTGCCTCCGGGTTGGGGGCTAACGTATTGACTTTC,TRBJ2-6,-,-,TRBV7-2
CSARDIQGYEQYF,TGCAGTGCTAGAGATATACAGGGGTACGAGCAGTACTTC,TRBJ2-7,medium-sized,TRBD1,TRBV20-1
CASSTRIYSTDTQYF,TGTGCCAGCAGCACTCGGATATATAGCACAGATACGCAGTATTTT,TRBJ2-3,-,-,TRBV11-3
CASIGQLAGPYEQYF,TGTGCCAGTATCGGCCAGCTCGCTGGACCTTACGAGCAGTACTTC,TRBJ2-7,-,-,TRBV19
CASARTWYNQSQHF,TGTGCCAGTGCCCGGACATGGTACAATCAGTCCCAGCATTTT,TRBJ1-5,few,-,TRBV19
CASSGIRQGANYGYTF,TGTGCCAGCAGTGGGATTCGACAGGGGGCCAACTATGGCTACACCTTC,TRBJ1-2,medium-sized,TRBD1,TRBV6-1
CASSTGSSPLHF,TGTGCCAGTAGCACAGGGTCCTCACCCCTCCACTTT,TRBJ1-6,-,-,TRBV19
CASSPTHRWDYGYTF,TGTGCCAGCAGCCCGACGCATCGGTGGGACTATGGCTACACCTTC,TRBJ1-2,-,-,TRBV13
CASSFGGRIYEQYF,TGTGCCAGCAGTTTCGGCGGGAGGATCTACGAGCAGTACTTC,TRBJ2-7,medium-sized,TRBD2,TRBV12-3/TRBV12-4
CASSPGLAGVFYYEQYF,TGTGCCAGTAGCCCGGGACTAGCGGGAGTTTTTTACTACGAGCAGTACTTC,TRBJ2-7,-,TRBD2,TRBV19
CASSSPRTGDNQPQHF,TGTGCCAGCAGTTCGCCTCGGACAGGGGACAATCAGCCCCAGCATTTT,TRBJ1-5,few,TRBD1,TRBV27
CASSFSRQSPLHF,TGTGCCAGCAGTTTCTCCCGACAGTCACCCCTCCACTTT,TRBJ1-6,few,-,TRBV27